The clone carrying this T cell receptor beta chain was recorded only once. Its antigen is undetermined. This entry is derived from a study of CD8+ T cells in alopecia areata. Whole-study results and caveats: Shared TCR sequences were less clear between patients than in mice, possibly partly from HLA diversity. When scalp samples are sequenced, resident alphabeta T cells of normal skin are also captured. In lesional scalp, particularly from alopecia totalis/universalis, clonality was higher than in normal scalp.

Following RNA extraction, reverse transcription yielded cDNA that acted as the sequencing template. Profiled with immunoSEQ multiplex PCR; TCRdb holds only in-frame clones, not every one. The table lists some 160,000 clones, around two thirds of them singletons, with 35% to 45% in the top ten. From germline, CDR1 is MDHEN and CDR2 SYDVKM. V was clipped by 3 bases and J by 5 bases; unmatched bases: 9. CDR3 length: 16 amino acids. The material sequenced was CD8+ T cells sorted from blood. The sequence was collected from a human donor in good health. This chain connects TRBV28 to TRBJ2-3; TRBD2 matches 9 bases. In nucleotides, the CDR3 is TGTGCCAGCAGTTTCTTGCGGGAGGGCCGGGGAGATACGCAGTATTTT. Translation gives CASSFLREGRGDTQYF.